This T cell receptor (beta chain) appears in the sequencing data of a study of cytomegalovirus exposure and HLA in healthy donors. Both 60 Vbeta primers and 13 Jbeta primers went into the PCR. Clones were read by immunoSEQ multiplex PCR, and TCRdb kept only the in-frame ones, dropping some. The sample contains about 150,000 clones, roughly 79% of which appear only once. The study, taken as a whole, reports: No immune exposure information besides CMV serostatus was available.

On this clone itself: The antigen is undetermined.

This TCR derives from a man between 18 and 29 years old in good health and CMV-seronegative. Material for sequencing was PBMCs.

The CDR3 bases are TGTGCCAGCAGTTTATCGGAGGGAATAATGACGCAGTATTTT. Residues: CASSLSEGIMTQYF. The chain is built from TRBV27 and TRBJ2-3, with D possibly matching TRBD2 (6 bases). The CDR3 runs to 14 residues. The germline V gene encodes CDR1 MNHEY and CDR2 SMNVEV (reference sequence). V lost 0 bases, J lost 9 bases, and 13 bases lay in between.